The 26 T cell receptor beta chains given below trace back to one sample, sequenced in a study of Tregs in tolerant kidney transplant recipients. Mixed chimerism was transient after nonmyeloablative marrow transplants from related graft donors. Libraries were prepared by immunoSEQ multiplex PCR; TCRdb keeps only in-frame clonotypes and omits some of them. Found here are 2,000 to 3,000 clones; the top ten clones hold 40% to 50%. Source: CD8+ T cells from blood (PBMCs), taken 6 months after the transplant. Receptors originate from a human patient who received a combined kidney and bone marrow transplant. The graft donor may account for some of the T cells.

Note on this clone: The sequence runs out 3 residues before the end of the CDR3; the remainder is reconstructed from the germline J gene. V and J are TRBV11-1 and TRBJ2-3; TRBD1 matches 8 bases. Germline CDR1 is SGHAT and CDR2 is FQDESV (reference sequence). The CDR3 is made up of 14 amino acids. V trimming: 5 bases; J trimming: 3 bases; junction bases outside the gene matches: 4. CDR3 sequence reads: CASSTGQETDTQYF. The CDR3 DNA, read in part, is TGTGCCAGCAGCACGGGACAGGAGACAGATACG.

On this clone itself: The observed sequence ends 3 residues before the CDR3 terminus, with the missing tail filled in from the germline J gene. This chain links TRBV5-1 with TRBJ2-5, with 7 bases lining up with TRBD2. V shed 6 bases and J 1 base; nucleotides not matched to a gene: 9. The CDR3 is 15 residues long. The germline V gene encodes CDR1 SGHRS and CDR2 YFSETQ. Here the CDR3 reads CASMERDASQETQYF. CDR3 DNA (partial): TGCGCCAGCATGGAGCGGGATGCCTCCCAAGAGACC.

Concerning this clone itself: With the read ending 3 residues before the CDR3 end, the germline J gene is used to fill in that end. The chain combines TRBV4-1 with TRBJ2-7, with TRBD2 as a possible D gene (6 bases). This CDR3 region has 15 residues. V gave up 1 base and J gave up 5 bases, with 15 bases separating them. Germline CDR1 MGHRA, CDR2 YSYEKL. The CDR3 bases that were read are TGCGCCAGCAGCCAAGCGCCCCGGGGGTGGGACGAG. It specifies CASSQAPRGWDE. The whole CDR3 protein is CASSQAPRGWDEQYF.

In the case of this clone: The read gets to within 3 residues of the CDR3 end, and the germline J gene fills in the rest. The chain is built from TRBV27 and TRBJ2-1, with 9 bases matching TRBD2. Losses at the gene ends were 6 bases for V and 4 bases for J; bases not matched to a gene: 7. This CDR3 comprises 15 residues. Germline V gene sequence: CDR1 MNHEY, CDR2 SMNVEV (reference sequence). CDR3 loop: CASSPRAGGYNEQFF. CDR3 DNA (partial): TGTGCCAGCAGCCCTCGAGCGGGAGGTTACAATGAG.

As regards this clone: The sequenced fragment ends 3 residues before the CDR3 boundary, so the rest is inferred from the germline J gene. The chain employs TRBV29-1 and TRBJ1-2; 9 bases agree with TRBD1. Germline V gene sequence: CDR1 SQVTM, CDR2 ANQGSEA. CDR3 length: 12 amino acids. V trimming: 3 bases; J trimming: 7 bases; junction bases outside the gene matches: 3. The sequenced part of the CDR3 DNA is TGCAGCGTTGAGGGACAGGGAGGTGGC. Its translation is CSVEGQGGG. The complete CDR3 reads CSVEGQGGGYTF.

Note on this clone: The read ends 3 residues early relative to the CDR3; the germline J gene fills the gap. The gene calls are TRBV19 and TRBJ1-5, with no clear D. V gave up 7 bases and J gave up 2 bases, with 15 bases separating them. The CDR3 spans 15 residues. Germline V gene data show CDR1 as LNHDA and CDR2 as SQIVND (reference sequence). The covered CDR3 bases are TGTGCCAGTACTCTGGCTGGCGGGGGCAATCAGCCC. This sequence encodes CASTLAGGGNQP. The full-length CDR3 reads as CASTLAGGGNQPQHF.

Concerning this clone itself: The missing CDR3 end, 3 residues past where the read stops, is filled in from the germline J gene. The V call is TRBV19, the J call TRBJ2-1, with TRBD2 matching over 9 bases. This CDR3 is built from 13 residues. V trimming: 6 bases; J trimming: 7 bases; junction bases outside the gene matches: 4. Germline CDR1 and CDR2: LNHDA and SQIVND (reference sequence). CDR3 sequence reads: CASRLAGSNEQFF. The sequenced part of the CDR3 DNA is TGTGCCAGTAGGCTAGCGGGGAGTAATGAG.

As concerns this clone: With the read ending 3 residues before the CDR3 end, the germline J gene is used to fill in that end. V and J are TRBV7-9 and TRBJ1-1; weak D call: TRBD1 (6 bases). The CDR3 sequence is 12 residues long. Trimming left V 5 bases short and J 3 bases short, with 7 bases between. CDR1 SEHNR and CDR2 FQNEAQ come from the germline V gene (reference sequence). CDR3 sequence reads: CASSEGDTEAFF. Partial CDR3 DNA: TGTGCCAGCAGCGAGGGGGACACTGAA.

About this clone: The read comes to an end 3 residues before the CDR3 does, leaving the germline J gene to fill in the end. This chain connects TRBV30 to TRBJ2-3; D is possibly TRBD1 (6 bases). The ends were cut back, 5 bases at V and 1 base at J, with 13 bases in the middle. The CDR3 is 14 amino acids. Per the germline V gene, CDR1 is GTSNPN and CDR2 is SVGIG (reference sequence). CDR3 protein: CAWGMGARTDTQYF. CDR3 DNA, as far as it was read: TGTGCCTGGGGAATGGGGGCCCGCACAGATACG. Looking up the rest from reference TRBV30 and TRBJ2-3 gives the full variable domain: SQTIHQWPATLVQPVGSPLSLECTVEGTSNPNLYWYRQAAGRGLQLLFYSVGIGQISSEVPQNLSASRPQDRQFILSSKKLLLSDSGFYLCAWGMGARTDTQYFGPGTRLTVL.

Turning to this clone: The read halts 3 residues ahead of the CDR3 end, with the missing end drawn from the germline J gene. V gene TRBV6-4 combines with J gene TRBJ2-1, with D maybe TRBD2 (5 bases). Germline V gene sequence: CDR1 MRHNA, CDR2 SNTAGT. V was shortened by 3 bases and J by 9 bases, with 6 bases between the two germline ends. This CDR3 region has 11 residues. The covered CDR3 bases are TGTGCCAGCAGTGAAGAGGGTGAG. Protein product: CASSEEGE. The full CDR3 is CASSEEGEQFF.

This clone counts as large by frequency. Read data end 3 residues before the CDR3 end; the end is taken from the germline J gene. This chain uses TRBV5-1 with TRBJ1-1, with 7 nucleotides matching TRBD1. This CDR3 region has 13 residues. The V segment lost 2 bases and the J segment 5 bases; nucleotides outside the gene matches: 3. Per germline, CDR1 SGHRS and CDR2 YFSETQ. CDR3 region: CASSFGRGTEAFF. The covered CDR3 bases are TGCGCCAGCAGCTTCGGCAGGGGGACTGAA.

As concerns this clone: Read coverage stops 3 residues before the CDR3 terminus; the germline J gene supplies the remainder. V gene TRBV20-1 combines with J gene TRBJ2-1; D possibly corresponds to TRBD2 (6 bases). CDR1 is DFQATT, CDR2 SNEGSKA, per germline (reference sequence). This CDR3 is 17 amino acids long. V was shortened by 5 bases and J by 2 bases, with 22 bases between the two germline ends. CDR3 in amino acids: CSALIPGRGRTYNEQFF. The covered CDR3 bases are TGCAGTGCTCTAATCCCCGGTCGGGGGAGGACCTACAATGAG.

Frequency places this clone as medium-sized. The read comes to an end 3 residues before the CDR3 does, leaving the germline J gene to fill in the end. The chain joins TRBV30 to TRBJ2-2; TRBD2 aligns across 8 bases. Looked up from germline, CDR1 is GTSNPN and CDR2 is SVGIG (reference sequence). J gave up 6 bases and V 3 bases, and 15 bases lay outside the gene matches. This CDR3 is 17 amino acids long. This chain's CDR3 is CAWRDPSGRIRPGELFF. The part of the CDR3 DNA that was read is TGTGCCTGGAGAGACCCAAGCGGGAGAATTAGGCCCGGGGAG.

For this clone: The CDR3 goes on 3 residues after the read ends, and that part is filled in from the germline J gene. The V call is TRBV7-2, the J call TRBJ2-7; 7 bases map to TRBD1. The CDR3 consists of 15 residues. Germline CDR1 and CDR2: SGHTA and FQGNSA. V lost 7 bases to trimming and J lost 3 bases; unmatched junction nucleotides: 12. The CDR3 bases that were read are TGTGCCAGCACCCTATCGACAGGGACCGTCTACGAG. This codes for CASTLSTGTVYE. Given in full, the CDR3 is CASTLSTGTVYEQYF.

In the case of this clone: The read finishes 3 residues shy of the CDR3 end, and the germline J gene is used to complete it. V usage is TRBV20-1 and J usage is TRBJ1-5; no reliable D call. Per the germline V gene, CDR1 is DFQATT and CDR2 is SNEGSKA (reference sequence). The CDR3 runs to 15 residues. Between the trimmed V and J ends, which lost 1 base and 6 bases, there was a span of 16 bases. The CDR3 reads CSARVKDLVSQPQHF. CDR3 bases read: TGCAGTGCTAGAGTGAAGGACTTGGTTTCTCAGCCC.

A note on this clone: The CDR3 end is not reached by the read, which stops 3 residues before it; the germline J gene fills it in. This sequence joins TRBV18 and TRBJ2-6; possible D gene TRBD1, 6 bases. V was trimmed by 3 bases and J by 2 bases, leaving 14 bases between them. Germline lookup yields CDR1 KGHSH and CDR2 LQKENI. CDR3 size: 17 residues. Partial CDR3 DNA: TGTGCCAGCTCACCTATGGCTGAGGGGGCTGGGGCCAACGTC. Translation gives CASSPMAEGAGANV. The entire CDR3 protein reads CASSPMAEGAGANVLTF.

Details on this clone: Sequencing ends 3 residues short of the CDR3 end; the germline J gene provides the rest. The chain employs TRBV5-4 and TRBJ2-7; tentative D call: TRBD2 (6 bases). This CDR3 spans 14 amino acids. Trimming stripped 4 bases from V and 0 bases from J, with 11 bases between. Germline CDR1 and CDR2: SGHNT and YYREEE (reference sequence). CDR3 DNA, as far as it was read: TGTGCCAGCAGCCCGGGACTCAGCTCCTACGAG. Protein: CASSPGLSSYE. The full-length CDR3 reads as CASSPGLSSYEQYF.

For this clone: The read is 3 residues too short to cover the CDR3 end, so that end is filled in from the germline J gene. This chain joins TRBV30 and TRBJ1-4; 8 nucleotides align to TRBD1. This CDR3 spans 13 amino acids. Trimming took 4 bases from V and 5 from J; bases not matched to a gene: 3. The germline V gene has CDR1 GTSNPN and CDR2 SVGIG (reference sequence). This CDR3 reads CAWTGTGNEKLFF. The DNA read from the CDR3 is TGTGCCTGGACGGGGACAGGAAATGAAAAA. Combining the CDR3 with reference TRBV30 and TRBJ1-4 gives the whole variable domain SQTIHQWPATLVQPVGSPLSLECTVEGTSNPNLYWYRQAAGRGLQLLFYSVGIGQISSEVPQNLSASRPQDRQFILSSKKLLLSDSGFYLCAWTGTGNEKLFFGSGTQLSVL.

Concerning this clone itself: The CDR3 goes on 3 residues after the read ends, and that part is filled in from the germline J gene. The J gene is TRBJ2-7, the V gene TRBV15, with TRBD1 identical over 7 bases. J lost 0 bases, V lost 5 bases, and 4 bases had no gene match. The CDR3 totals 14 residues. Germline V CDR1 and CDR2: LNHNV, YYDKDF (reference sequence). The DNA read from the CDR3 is TGTGCCACCAGCGGGGACAGATCCTCCTACGAG. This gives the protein CATSGDRSSYE. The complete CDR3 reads CATSGDRSSYEQYF.

CDR3 bases read: TGTGCCAGCAGCGTCGATGATCCGGGACAGGGATATGCAGATACG. Translation gives CASSVDDPGQGYADT. The whole CDR3 region reads CASSVDDPGQGYADTQYF. The chain joins TRBV9 to TRBJ2-3, with 9 bases matching TRBD1. With the read ending 3 residues before the CDR3 end, the germline J gene is used to fill in that end. This CDR3 region has 18 residues. The germline V gene has CDR1 SGDLS and CDR2 YYNGEE. J gave up 4 bases and V 2 bases, and 14 bases lay outside the gene matches. Drawing the rest from reference TRBV9 and TRBJ2-3, the complete variable domain is DSGVTQTPKHLITATGQRVTLRCSPRSGDLSVYWYQQSLDQGLQFLIQYYNGEERAKGNILERFSAQQFPDLHSELNLSSLELGDSALYFCASSVDDPGQGYADTQYFGPGTRLTVL.

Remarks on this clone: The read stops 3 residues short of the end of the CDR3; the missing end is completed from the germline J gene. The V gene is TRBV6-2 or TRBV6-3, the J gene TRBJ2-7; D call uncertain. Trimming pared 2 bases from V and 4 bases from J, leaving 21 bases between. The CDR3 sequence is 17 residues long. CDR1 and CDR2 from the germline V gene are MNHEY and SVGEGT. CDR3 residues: CASSYRLLIALEYEQYF. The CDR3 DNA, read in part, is TGTGCCAGCAGTTACAGATTATTGATAGCTCTCGAATACGAG.

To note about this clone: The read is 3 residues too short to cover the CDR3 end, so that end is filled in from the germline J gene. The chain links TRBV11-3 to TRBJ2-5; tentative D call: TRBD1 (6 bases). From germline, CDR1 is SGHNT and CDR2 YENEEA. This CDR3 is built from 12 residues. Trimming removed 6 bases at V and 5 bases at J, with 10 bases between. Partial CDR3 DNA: TGTGCCAGCAGGGGGGCCGGTGAGACC. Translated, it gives CASRGAGET. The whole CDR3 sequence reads CASRGAGETQYF.

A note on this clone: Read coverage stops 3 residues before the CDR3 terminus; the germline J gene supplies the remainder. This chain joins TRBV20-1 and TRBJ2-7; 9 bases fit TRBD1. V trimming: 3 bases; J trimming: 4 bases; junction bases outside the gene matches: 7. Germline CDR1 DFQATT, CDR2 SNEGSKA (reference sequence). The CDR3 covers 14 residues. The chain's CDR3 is CSASRPGQGYEQYF. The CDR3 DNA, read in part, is TGCAGTGCTAGTCGCCCGGGACAGGGTTACGAG.

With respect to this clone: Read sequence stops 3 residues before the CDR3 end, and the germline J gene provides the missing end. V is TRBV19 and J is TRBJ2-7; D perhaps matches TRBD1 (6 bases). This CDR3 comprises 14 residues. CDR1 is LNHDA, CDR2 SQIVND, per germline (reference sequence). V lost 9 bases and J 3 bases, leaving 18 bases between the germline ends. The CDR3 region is CASQYAQGNYEQYF. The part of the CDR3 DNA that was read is TGTGCCAGCCAGTACGCACAGGGTAACTACGAG.

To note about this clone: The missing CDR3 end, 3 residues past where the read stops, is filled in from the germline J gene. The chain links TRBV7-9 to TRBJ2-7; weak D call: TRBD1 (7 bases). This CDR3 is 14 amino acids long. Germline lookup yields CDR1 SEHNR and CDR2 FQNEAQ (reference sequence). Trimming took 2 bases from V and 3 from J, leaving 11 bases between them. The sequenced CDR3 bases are TGTGCCAGCAGCTTAAACCAGGGGGGCTACGAG. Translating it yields CASSLNQGGYE. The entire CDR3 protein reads CASSLNQGGYEQYF.

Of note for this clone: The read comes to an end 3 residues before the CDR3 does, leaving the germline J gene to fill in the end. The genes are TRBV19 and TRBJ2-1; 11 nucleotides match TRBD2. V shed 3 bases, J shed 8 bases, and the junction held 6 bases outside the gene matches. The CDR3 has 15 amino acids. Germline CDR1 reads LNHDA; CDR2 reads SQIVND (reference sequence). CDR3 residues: CASSIWLAGGHEQFF. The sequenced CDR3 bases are TGTGCCAGTAGTATTTGGCTAGCGGGAGGCCATGAG.